These 21 T cell receptor beta chains were sequenced from one sample in a study of blood T cell repertoires in COVID-19. Sequencing used immunoSEQ multiplex PCR; TCRdb keeps in-frame clones, though not all of them. The data hold about 50,000 clones, with 81% observed a single time. Sequences were obtained from peripheral blood. Source of these receptors: an elderly woman with COVID-19, enrolled during active disease.

This clone was seen once. The chain combines TRBV5-1 with TRBJ1-6, with TRBD1 as a possible D gene (6 bases). The germline gives CDR1 SGHRS, CDR2 YFSETQ. V lost 0 bases to trimming and J lost 8 bases, with 15 bases between them. This CDR3 is built from 16 residues. CDR3 DNA sequence: TGCGCCAGCAGCTTGGCCTCGGGACAACGGTATTCACCCCTCCACTTT. Its protein product is CASSLASGQRYSPLHF.

J is TRBJ1-2 and V is TRBV6-6, with 7 bases matching TRBD1. V gave up 2 bases and J gave up 5 bases; unmatched junction bases: 5. The CDR3 contains 14 residues. The germline CDR1 and CDR2 sequences are MNHNY and SVGAGI (reference sequence). CDR3 region: CASSYPTGKYGYTF. For the CDR3, the DNA is TGTGCCAGCAGTTACCCGACAGGGAAATATGGCTACACCTTC.

The chain employs TRBV28 and TRBJ2-5; D is unclear. Germline V gene data show CDR1 as MDHEN and CDR2 as SYDVKM. Trimming pared 5 bases from V and 5 bases from J, leaving 6 bases between. CDR3 length equals 11 residues. The chain's CDR3 is CASSSRETQYF. For the CDR3, the DNA is TGTGCCAGCAGTAGCCGGGAGACCCAGTACTTC. The full variable domain, completed using reference TRBV28 and TRBJ2-5, is DVKVTQSSRYLVKRTGEKVFLECVQDMDHENMFWYRQDPGLGLRLIYFSYDVKMKEKGDIPEGYSVSREKKERFSLILESASTNQTSMYLCASSSRETQYFGPGTRLLVL.

A few counts support this clone. The chain carries TRBV11-2 and TRBJ2-6, with a possible D match to TRBD2 (5 bases). Trimming pared 2 bases from V and 8 bases from J, leaving 13 bases between. CDR1 SGHAT and CDR2 FQNNGV come from the germline V gene. The CDR3 is made up of 15 amino acids. The DNA of the CDR3 is TGTGCCAGCAGCTTATCTTACCGGGAAACCAACGTCCTGACTTTC. This encodes CASSLSYRETNVLTF.

V is TRBV5-5 and J is TRBJ2-5; no definite D call. Deletions cut 2 bases from V and 3 bases from J, with 8 bases between. The CDR3 consists of 13 residues. In germline, CDR1 is SGHKS, CDR2 YYEKEE (reference sequence). The CDR3 spells CASSFSGEETQYF. For the CDR3, the DNA is TGTGCCAGCAGCTTTTCAGGCGAAGAGACCCAGTACTTC.

This sequence joins TRBV9 and TRBJ2-3; tentatively, D is TRBD2 (5 bases). From germline, CDR1 is SGDLS and CDR2 YYNGEE. The CDR3 runs 15 residues. V gave up 6 bases and J gave up 0 bases, with 14 bases separating them. CDR3 residues: CASKGEDFSTDTQYF. The CDR3 nucleotides read TGTGCCAGCAAGGGAGAGGACTTCAGCACAGATACGCAGTATTTT.

This rearrangement joins TRBV7-2 to TRBJ2-1; D is unclear. Germline lookup yields CDR1 SGHTA and CDR2 FQGNSA. The CDR3 contains 13 residues. The V end lost 3 bases, the J end lost 4 bases, and 7 bases lay between the germline ends. The CDR3 loop is CASSFSLYNEQFF. The DNA of the CDR3 is TGTGCCAGCAGCTTTTCTTTATACAATGAGCAGTTCTTC.

This clone is a singleton in its sample. The chain couples TRBV14 to TRBJ1-1; no clear D. The CDR3 is 14 residues long. From germline, CDR1 is SGHDN and CDR2 FVKESK. The ends were cut back, 5 bases at V and 0 bases at J, with 10 bases in the middle. CDR3 DNA: TGTGCCAGCAGCGAGACACTCCTGAACACTGAAGCTTTCTTT. It specifies CASSETLLNTEAFF.

This clone has only a few counts. The rearrangement uses TRBV10-3 and TRBJ2-7; 12 bases are shared with TRBD2. Germline CDR1 is ENHRY and CDR2 is SYGVKD. J gave up 5 bases and V 6 bases, and 8 bases lay outside the gene matches. The CDR3 extends over 15 amino acids. Here the CDR3 reads CAISRLAGVIHEQYF. The CDR3 DNA follows: TGTGCCATCAGCCGACTAGCGGGAGTGATACACGAGCAGTACTTC.

The chain employs TRBV3-1 (or the pseudogene TRBV3-2) and TRBJ2-1; a possible D gene is TRBD2 (6 bases). This CDR3 comprises 11 residues. The germline V gene has CDR1 LGHDT and CDR2 YNNKEL (reference sequence). V lost 7 bases to trimming and J lost 10 bases, with 11 bases between them. CDR3 coding DNA: TGTGCCAGCACGTACGGGAGCGAGCAGTTCTTC. Protein sequence: CASTYGSEQFF.

The chain uses TRBV15 and TRBJ1-5; unclear D gene. CDR3 length: 15 residues. Trimming pared 3 bases from V and 0 bases from J, leaving 9 bases between. Germline V gene sequence: CDR1 LNHNV, CDR2 YYDKDF (reference sequence). CDR3 DNA sequence: TGTGCCACCAGCAGCAACTACAATAGCAATCAGCCCCAGCATTTT. It is translated as CATSSNYNSNQPQHF.

V usage is TRBV4-1 and J usage is TRBJ2-2; 10 nucleotides match TRBD1. Looked up from germline, CDR1 is MGHRA and CDR2 is YSYEKL. Losses at the gene ends were 4 bases for V and 0 bases for J; bases not matched to a gene: 2. The CDR3 has 16 amino acids. CDR3 in DNA: TGCGCCAGCAGCCCAGGACAGGGGGCGAACACCGGGGAGCTGTTTTTT. Translation: CASSPGQGANTGELFF.

This rearrangement joins TRBV6-5 to TRBJ2-7; D perhaps matches TRBD1 (6 bases). The CDR3 sequence is 13 residues long. Trimming stripped 0 bases from V and 7 bases from J, with 10 bases between. Germline assignment: CDR1 MNHEY and CDR2 SVGAGI. The CDR3 loop is CASSYSQGREQYF. CDR3 DNA sequence: TGTGCCAGCAGTTACTCCCAGGGGAGAGAGCAGTACTTC.

J is TRBJ1-2 and V is TRBV28; 10 nucleotides agree with TRBD1. CDR1 and CDR2 (germline): MDHEN, SYDVKM. V dropped 5 bases and J dropped 5; count of bases not matched to a gene: 8. The CDR3 loop spans 15 amino acids. Here the CDR3 DNA reads TGTGCCAGCAGTGCGGGGACAGGGGTATCATATGGCTACACCTTC. As protein: CASSAGTGVSYGYTF.

The rearrangement uses TRBV6-5 and TRBJ2-5; the match to TRBD2 covers 13 bases. The CDR3 sequence is 15 residues long. The V segment lost 6 bases and the J segment 4 bases; nucleotides outside the gene matches: 5. Per the germline V gene, CDR1 is MNHEY and CDR2 is SVGAGI. The chain's CDR3 is CASSLLAGGPETQYF. CDR3 in DNA: TGTGCCAGCAGCCTACTAGCGGGAGGGCCAGAGACCCAGTACTTC.

The V gene is TRBV11-2, the J gene TRBJ2-7, with D tentatively TRBD2 (6 bases). CDR1 SGHAT and CDR2 FQNNGV come from the germline V gene. The V and J ends lost 5 bases and 5 bases respectively, with 16 bases between them. The CDR3 covers 14 residues. CDR3 nucleotides: TGTGCCAGCAGCGTGCACCGGGGGATGGACGAGCAGTACTTC. This sequence encodes CASSVHRGMDEQYF.

The chain has TRBV28 and TRBJ2-5, with 9 bases aligning to TRBD1. CDR1 and CDR2 from the germline V gene are MDHEN and SYDVKM. The junction had 4 bases not matched to a gene; V was cut back by 3 bases and J by 2 bases. This CDR3 spans 15 amino acids. For the CDR3, the DNA is TGTGCCAGCAGTTTTCATGGGACAGGGCAAGAGACCCAGTACTTC. Translating it yields CASSFHGTGQETQYF.

The genes are TRBV19 and TRBJ2-7; tentative D call: TRBD1 (5 bases). This CDR3 is 14 amino acids long. CDR1 is LNHDA, CDR2 SQIVND, per germline (reference sequence). Trimming left V 6 bases short and J 6 bases short, with 18 bases between. The CDR3 nucleotides read TGTGCCAGTAGACCCATGCAGGGTTCGGTCGAGCAGTACTTC. Protein: CASRPMQGSVEQYF.

V usage is TRBV12-3 or TRBV12-4 and J usage is TRBJ1-3; D is unresolved. Trimming removed 6 bases from V and 0 bases from J, with 3 bases in between. The CDR3 sequence is 12 residues long. The CDR3 sequence is CASRSSGNTIYF. The CDR3 DNA reads as TGTGCCAGCAGGAGCTCTGGAAACACCATATATTTT.

The chain recombines TRBV2 with TRBJ2-5; D might be TRBD1 (6 bases). The V and J ends lost 4 bases and 5 bases respectively, with 11 bases between them. In germline, CDR1 is SNHLY, CDR2 FYNNEI. The CDR3 is 13 amino acids. CDR3: CASSVQGWETQYF. The CDR3, as DNA: TGTGCCAGCAGTGTGCAGGGGTGGGAGACCCAGTACTTC.

This chain joins TRBV5-4 and TRBJ2-1, with unresolved D. The CDR3 is 16 amino acids. V shed 0 bases and J shed 0 bases, with 10 bases lying between them. The germline V gene has CDR1 SGHNT and CDR2 YYREEE (reference sequence). The CDR3: CASSLGGATSYNEQFF. For the CDR3, the DNA is TGTGCCAGCAGCTTGGGAGGAGCTACCTCCTACAATGAGCAGTTCTTC. Combining the CDR3 with reference TRBV5-4 and TRBJ2-1 gives the whole variable domain ETGVTQSPTHLIKTRGQQVTLRCSSQSGHNTVSWYQQALGQGPQFIFQYYREEENGRGNFPPRFSGLQFPNYSSELNVNALELDDSALYLCASSLGGATSYNEQFFGPGTRLTVL.